These 31 T cell receptor beta chains came from one sample sequenced in a study of T cells in Graves' hyperthyroidism and ophthalmopathy. TCR beta CDR3 region amplification was performed from RNA transcripts. First-round RT-PCR of the TCR CDR3 relied on the HTBI primer set. MiXCR was run by TCRdb on the multiplex PCR reads, yielding one entry per CDR3 protein. In the table there are a few hundred thousand distinct CDR3 sequences, around 15% of which are singletons. Material: blood. The receptors were sampled from a woman aged 35 to 49 with Graves' ophthalmopathy.

This sequence joins TRBV3-1 and TRBJ2-3, with 9 bases that match TRBD2. This CDR3 has 16 amino acids. Germline CDR1 reads LGHDT; CDR2 reads YNNKEL (reference sequence). V shed 1 base and J 2 bases; nucleotides not matched to a gene: 4. CDR3 nucleotides: TGTGCCAGCAGCCAAGGCCCTAGCGGGAACACAGATACGCAGTATTTT. Translation gives CASSQGPSGNTDTQYF.

This clonotype has a count of ten or more. This chain uses TRBV20-1 with TRBJ2-7; 9 positions agree with TRBD1. Germline CDR1 DFQATT, CDR2 SNEGSKA (reference sequence). Germline trimming cut 0 bases from V and 3 bases from J; bases unmatched to any gene: 6. The CDR3 sequence is 15 residues long. The CDR3 nucleotides read TGCAGTGCTAGAGATCTTTGGACAGGGGACTACGAGCAGTACTTC. Residues: CSARDLWTGDYEQYF.

At least ten counts were recorded for this clonotype. The V and J genes are TRBV7-6 and TRBJ2-7, with D perhaps matching TRBD1 or TRBD2 (5 bases each). CDR3 length equals 13 residues. From germline, CDR1 is SGHVS and CDR2 FNYEAQ. The germline V and J ends were trimmed by 2 bases and 5 bases, with 10 bases remaining between them. CDR3 residues: CASSLPSGHEQYF. For the CDR3, the DNA is TGTGCCAGCAGCTTACCCTCGGGACACGAGCAGTACTTC.

Comments on this clonotype: Since a much larger clone is just one base distant, this may be a read error. This chain links TRBV27 with TRBJ1-2; TRBD1 is a possible D gene (6 bases). Germline CDR1 MNHEY, CDR2 SMNVEV (reference sequence). This CDR3 has 15 residues. Here the CDR3 DNA reads TGTGCCAGCAGTTTTCTCGGGGGGGCTGGCTATGGCTACGCCTTC. Translated, it gives CASSFLGGAGYGYAF.

This clonotype has ten or more counts. The chain recombines TRBV2 with TRBJ2-2, with 9 bases matching TRBD1. This CDR3 contains 18 residues. V shed 6 bases, J shed 0 bases, and the junction held 11 bases outside the gene matches. CDR1 is SNHLY and CDR2 is FYNNEI in the germline V gene. The CDR3 here is CASRMGTGLRANTGELFF. Written as DNA, the CDR3 is TGTGCCAGCAGGATGGGGACAGGGTTGAGGGCGAACACCGGGGAGCTGTTTTTT.

This clonotype was observed at least ten times. V and J are TRBV6-1 and TRBJ2-7, with 10 positions matching TRBD1. CDR1 and CDR2 from the germline V gene are MNHNS and SASEGT. The trim removed 5 bases at V and 7 bases at J, leaving 11 bases unmatched. The CDR3 has 15 amino acids. Written as DNA, the CDR3 is TGTGCCAGCAGTTTGACGGGACAGGGGATTTATGAGCAGTACTTC. Residues: CASSLTGQGIYEQYF.

To note about this clonotype: A much larger clone is a single base away; this may be a read error. V gene TRBV27 combines with J gene TRBJ2-7; 8 positions agree with TRBD1. This CDR3 is built from 15 residues. Germline CDR1 MNHEY, CDR2 SMNVEV (reference sequence). The CDR3 DNA reads as TGTGCCACCAGTGAGACCGGGACAGGTCTCGATGAGCAGTACTTC. Translated: CATSETGTGLDEQYF.

This clonotype was detected many times. The chain is built from TRBV2 and TRBJ2-1; 9 nucleotides line up with TRBD2. Germline assignment: CDR1 SNHLY and CDR2 FYNNEI. CDR3 length: 16 residues. After removal of 4 bases from V and 4 bases from J, the junction contained 8 bases not matched to a gene. The CDR3 nucleotides read TGTGCCAGCAGTGCCAGGGGTAGCGGGAGTTACAATGAGCAGTTCTTC. It encodes CASSARGSGSYNEQFF.

This clonotype was counted only a few times. The chain links TRBV6-4 to TRBJ1-6; tentative D call: TRBD1 (5 bases). The V and J ends lost 1 base and 9 bases respectively, with 16 bases between them. Germline values: CDR1 MRHNA, CDR2 SNTAGT. The CDR3 sequence is 16 residues long. CDR3 loop: CASSDFPRGPASPLHF. In nucleotides, the CDR3 is TGTGCCAGCAGTGACTTCCCGAGGGGACCCGCTTCACCCCTCCACTTT.

The sample holds many counts of this clonotype. This chain connects TRBV2 to TRBJ1-1; D gene ambiguous. CDR3 length: 11 amino acids. Germline V gene data show CDR1 as SNHLY and CDR2 as FYNNEI. The V end was cut by 8 bases, the J end by 1 base, with 5 bases between. The CDR3 here is CASGPNTEAFF. CDR3 in DNA: TGTGCCAGCGGGCCGAACACTGAAGCTTTCTTT.

This clonotype was counted ten times or more. The rearrangement uses TRBV12-3 or TRBV12-4 and TRBJ1-6; D possibly corresponds to TRBD1 (6 bases). Trimming took off 7 bases at V and 0 bases at J, with 19 bases between the two ends. The CDR3 covers 18 residues. CDR3 region: CASNIGGQGSSYNSPLHF. For the CDR3, the DNA is TGTGCCAGCAACATAGGCGGTCAGGGGAGCTCCTATAATTCACCCCTCCACTTT.

The genes are TRBV15 and TRBJ2-5, with 8 bases aligning to TRBD2. CDR1 and CDR2 (germline): LNHNV, YYDKDF (reference sequence). With V trimmed by 1 base and J by 2 bases, 3 bases remained unmatched. There are 15 residues in the CDR3. For the CDR3, the DNA is TGTGCCACCAGCAGAGCCGGGGGGGCTCAAGAGACCCAGTACTTC. It encodes CATSRAGGAQETQYF.

This clonotype was found a few times. The rearrangement joins TRBV4-1 to TRBJ2-7; the match to TRBD1 covers 12 bases. This CDR3 has 15 amino acids. CDR1 is MGHRA, CDR2 YSYEKL, per germline. Unmatched junction bases numbered 3, after V lost 2 bases and J lost 4 bases. The CDR3 nucleotides are TGCGCCAGCAGCCAACCGGGACAGGGGGCATACGAGCAGTACTTC. Translated, it gives CASSQPGQGAYEQYF.

This clonotype was counted ten times or more. This chain joins TRBV20-1 and TRBJ2-1, with no clear D. The CDR3 is 11 residues long. The V end was cut by 5 bases, the J end by 10 bases, with 12 bases between. Germline loops: CDR1 DFQATT, CDR2 SNEGSKA (reference sequence). The CDR3 sequence is CSASPRSEQFF. In nucleotides, the CDR3 is TGCAGTGCTTCTCCGCGGAGCGAGCAGTTCTTC.

The gene calls are TRBV12-3 or TRBV12-4 and TRBJ2-7, with D perhaps matching TRBD2 (6 bases). The V gene lost 5 bases and the J gene lost 6 bases, with 20 bases spanning the gap. This CDR3 has 15 residues. The CDR3 DNA reads as TGTGCCAGCAGTCCCCCCCTCGGGGGAATTCTCGAGCAGTACTTC. Protein sequence: CASSPPLGGILEQYF.

This clonotype has at least ten counts. The rearrangement joins TRBV24-1 to TRBJ2-2; D call uncertain. Germline V lookup: CDR1 KGHDR, CDR2 SFDVKD. There are 18 residues in the CDR3. V lost 4 bases and J lost 1, with 18 bases in between. The CDR3 region is CATSETPLRTVNTGELFF. In DNA, the CDR3 is TGTGCCACCAGTGAGACCCCCCTCCGGACCGTGAACACCGGGGAGCTGTTTTTT.

The chain carries TRBV20-1 and TRBJ2-3; 7 bases agree with TRBD2. V shed 2 bases, J shed 12 bases, and the junction held 8 bases outside the gene matches. The CDR3 is 12 amino acids. Germline V gene lookup returns CDR1 DFQATT and CDR2 SNEGSKA (reference sequence). The CDR3 region has the DNA TGCAGTGCTAGAACGAGCGGGGTGGCACAGTATTTT. Translating gives CSARTSGVAQYF.

In its sample, this clonotype was seen many times. V gene TRBV12-3 or TRBV12-4 combines with J gene TRBJ1-1, with D perhaps TRBD1 (6 bases). The CDR3 totals 12 residues. V was clipped by 7 bases and J by 10 bases, with 16 bases between them. This CDR3 reads CASTTGWGVAFF. For the CDR3, the DNA is TGTGCCAGCACTACAGGGTGGGGGGTAGCTTTCTTT.

This clonotype has just a few counts. One end of the junction is discordant with germline, which a read error may explain. This chain joins TRBV20-1 and TRBJ1-1, with a tentative D call TRBD1 (5 bases). This CDR3 spans 13 amino acids. Germline assignment: CDR1 DFQATT and CDR2 SNEGSKA (reference sequence). This CDR3 is CSASRDGNTEASF. As DNA, the CDR3 is TGCAGTGCTAGCCGGGACGGGAACACTGAAGCTTCCTTT.

Ten or more counts support this clonotype. CDR3 bases: TGTGCCAGCAGTGATCAAGTGGCGGCCTTGGCTGAAGAGACCCAGTACTTC. Its translation: CASSDQVAALAEETQYF. The chain couples TRBV2 to TRBJ2-5; no firm D call. Trimming removed 3 bases at V and 3 bases at J, with 20 bases between. The CDR3 spans 17 residues. Germline CDR1 SNHLY, CDR2 FYNNEI.

Worth noting for this clonotype: Possible read error: a much larger clone is one base away. V and J are TRBV12-3 or TRBV12-4 and TRBJ1-3; D not certain. The length of the CDR3 is 13 residues. The CDR3 DNA sequence: TGTGCCAGCAGCCCCGAGTCTGGAGACACCATATATTTT. This codes for CASSPESGDTIYF.

The sample holds many counts of this clonotype. The gene calls are TRBV6-1 and TRBJ2-7, with a tentative D call TRBD2 (6 bases). This CDR3 is 15 amino acids long. Germline CDR1 and CDR2: MNHNS and SASEGT. The V gene lost 4 bases and the J gene lost 2 bases, with 15 bases spanning the gap. The CDR3 loop reads CASSGPGGMAYEQYF. CDR3 in DNA: TGTGCCAGCAGTGGACCTGGAGGGATGGCCTACGAGCAGTACTTC.

The J gene is TRBJ1-6, the V gene TRBV20-1, with D possibly TRBD1 on 5 matching bases. The germline V and J ends were trimmed by 1 base and 9 bases, with 16 bases remaining between them. CDR1 DFQATT and CDR2 SNEGSKA come from the germline V gene (reference sequence). The CDR3 is made up of 15 amino acids. The CDR3, as DNA: TGCAGTGCTAGAGTTCACGTGGGGCGAAGTTCACCCCTCCACTTT. It yields the protein CSARVHVGRSSPLHF.

Only a few counts were recorded for this clonotype. The chain combines TRBV20-1 with TRBJ2-1, with D maybe TRBD1 (5 bases). Germline values: CDR1 DFQATT, CDR2 SNEGSKA (reference sequence). V was trimmed by 1 base and J by 5 bases, leaving 6 bases between them. The CDR3 runs to 12 residues. CDR3 sequence: CSARGTNNEQFF. For the CDR3, the DNA is TGCAGTGCTAGAGGGACAAACAATGAGCAGTTCTTC.

This clonotype was counted ten times or more. The chain recombines TRBV19 with TRBJ1-2; TRBD1 is a possible D gene (5 bases). The CDR3 spans 16 residues. V was cut by 1 base and J by 8 bases, with 20 bases left in between. CDR1 is LNHDA and CDR2 is SQIVND in the germline V gene (reference sequence). This chain's CDR3 is CASSIARDANQRGYTF. CDR3 bases: TGTGCCAGTAGTATAGCGAGGGACGCGAATCAACGGGGCTACACCTTC. The entire variable domain, with the rest obtained from reference TRBV19 and TRBJ1-2, is as follows: DGGITQSPKYLFRKEGQNVTLSCEQNLNHDAMYWYRQDPGQGLRLIYYSQIVNDFQKGDIAEGYSVSREKKESFPLTVTSAQKNPTAFYLCASSIARDANQRGYTFGSGTRLTVV.

At least ten counts were recorded for this clonotype. The CDR3 bases are TGTGCCAGCAGCCCCAGGACGAGGGGCTATGGCTACACCTTC. Translation: CASSPRTRGYGYTF. The chain joins TRBV12-3 or TRBV12-4 to TRBJ1-2; TRBD1 might be the D (5 bases). Trimming left V 6 bases short and J 4 bases short, with 15 bases between. This CDR3 region has 14 residues.

V is TRBV5-6 and J is TRBJ2-1, with D tentatively TRBD2 (6 bases). CDR3 length: 18 residues. Trimming cost V 0 bases and J 3 bases, with 19 bases left between them. Germline CDR1 reads SGHDT; CDR2 reads YYEEEE. In DNA, the CDR3 is TGTGCCAGCAGCTTGGGGACGACCGGGACTGCGAACTACAATGAGCAGTTCTTC. It encodes CASSLGTTGTANYNEQFF.

This clonotype was seen only a few times. The CDR3 is CASSLDGGRFQPQHF. CDR3 DNA: TGTGCCAGCAGCTTAGACGGGGGACGGTTTCAGCCCCAGCATTTT. This chain links TRBV11-2 with TRBJ1-5, with D perhaps matching TRBD1 (5 bases). V shed 0 bases and J shed 6 bases, with 12 bases lying between them. The CDR3 is made up of 15 amino acids. CDR1 and CDR2 from the germline V gene are SGHAT and FQNNGV.

The V call is TRBV2, the J call TRBJ1-3; D uncertain. Germline V lookup: CDR1 SNHLY, CDR2 FYNNEI. This CDR3 has 15 residues. V gave up 2 bases and J gave up 1 base, with 9 bases separating them. This chain's CDR3 is CASSEWGESGNTIYF. The CDR3 nucleotides read TGTGCCAGCAGTGAATGGGGAGAGTCTGGAAACACCATATATTTT.

This clonotype was recorded many times. The chain recombines TRBV20-1 with TRBJ2-3; the D is unclear. The V gene lost 3 bases and the J gene lost 2 bases, with 6 bases spanning the gap. The germline V gene encodes CDR1 DFQATT and CDR2 SNEGSKA (reference sequence). The CDR3 spans 12 residues. The CDR3 region is CSARGFTDTQYF. CDR3 sequence (DNA): TGCAGTGCTAGGGGTTTCACAGATACGCAGTATTTT.

This clonotype was counted ten times or more. The V gene is TRBV28, the J gene TRBJ2-5, with TRBD1 matching over 9 bases. V lost 7 bases to trimming and J lost 1 base; unmatched junction nucleotides: 7. The CDR3 totals 15 residues. Germline values: CDR1 MDHEN, CDR2 SYDVKM. The CDR3 DNA follows: TGTGCCAGCACCCAAGCGGGACAGGGCCAAGAGACCCAGTACTTC. Protein product: CASTQAGQGQETQYF.